This is a list of T cell receptor beta chains from one sample in a study of OX40 agonist ivuxolimab in advanced cancers. Some clones are missing from TCRdb's copy, which holds only in-frame ones; the method was immunoSEQ multiplex PCR. This sample has around 60,000 clones, with more than 75% found just once. Sequenced here: CD4+ or CD8+ T cells sorted from blood, sampled in a trial of the OX40 agonist ivuxolimab. The receptors stem from an adult with an advanced solid tumor such as melanoma, head and neck, liver or kidney cancer. Both conserved end residues are trimmed from each CDR3. Each record gives: D gene, V gene, J gene, CDR3 protein. A D gene is named only where the DNA matches it firmly.

d_call: -; v_call: TRBV6-6; j_call: TRBJ2-1; cdr3_aa: ASSYADGIYNEQF
d_call: TRBD1; v_call: TRBV29-1; j_call: TRBJ1-1; cdr3_aa: SVGTGNTEAF
d_call: -; v_call: TRBV15; j_call: TRBJ1-4; cdr3_aa: ATSRDSGYEKLF
d_call: TRBD2; v_call: TRBV7-2; j_call: TRBJ2-3; cdr3_aa: ASSLDLAASTDTQY
d_call: -; v_call: TRBV6-1; j_call: TRBJ2-3; cdr3_aa: ASSVSLRPDTQY
d_call: -; v_call: TRBV20-1; j_call: TRBJ1-2; cdr3_aa: SVQGLTGYT
d_call: TRBD1; v_call: TRBV30; j_call: TRBJ2-5; cdr3_aa: AWMRGQGSETQY
d_call: -; v_call: TRBV4-1; j_call: TRBJ1-6; cdr3_aa: ASSPLRASPLH
d_call: TRBD2; v_call: TRBV18; j_call: TRBJ2-3; cdr3_aa: ASSPRDRGGTDTQY
d_call: -; v_call: TRBV13; j_call: TRBJ2-7; cdr3_aa: ASSTYPDEQY
d_call: -; v_call: TRBV2; j_call: TRBJ2-2; cdr3_aa: ASSEGPLATGELF
d_call: -; v_call: TRBV5-1; j_call: TRBJ1-2; cdr3_aa: ASSLVGLSGHT
d_call: -; v_call: TRBV28; j_call: TRBJ2-3; cdr3_aa: ASSPSGVTQY
d_call: TRBD2; v_call: TRBV2; j_call: TRBJ2-5; cdr3_aa: ASLLASGGQETQY
d_call: TRBD1; v_call: TRBV28; j_call: TRBJ2-1; cdr3_aa: ASRQTGTARRNEQF
d_call: -; v_call: TRBV6-5; j_call: TRBJ2-1; cdr3_aa: ASSGMGNEQF
d_call: -; v_call: TRBV7-8; j_call: TRBJ1-3; cdr3_aa: ASSSRGGVTGNTIY
d_call: -; v_call: TRBV4-1; j_call: TRBJ2-3; cdr3_aa: ASSQLLMDTQY
d_call: -; v_call: TRBV18; j_call: TRBJ2-3; cdr3_aa: ASSPPYSTDTQY
d_call: -; v_call: TRBV27; j_call: TRBJ1-5; cdr3_aa: ASSLRGTSNQPQH
d_call: TRBD1; v_call: TRBV11-2; j_call: TRBJ1-1; cdr3_aa: ASSWGQGNTRSEAF
d_call: -; v_call: TRBV6-5; j_call: TRBJ1-6; cdr3_aa: ASSRGRNSPLH
d_call: TRBD1; v_call: TRBV30; j_call: TRBJ1-5; cdr3_aa: AWSRPRQGAAQPQH
d_call: -; v_call: TRBV18; j_call: TRBJ2-2; cdr3_aa: ASSPPQTPWGLF
d_call: -; v_call: TRBV15; j_call: TRBJ2-2; cdr3_aa: ATSRDVRRQINTGELF
d_call: -; v_call: TRBV5-5; j_call: TRBJ1-6; cdr3_aa: ASSLTGFQSLH
d_call: TRBD1; v_call: TRBV7-6; j_call: TRBJ1-1; cdr3_aa: ASSFTYRGKLTEAF
d_call: -; v_call: TRBV19; j_call: TRBJ1-5; cdr3_aa: ASRPGGHSNQPQH
d_call: TRBD2; v_call: TRBV28; j_call: TRBJ2-5; cdr3_aa: ASSNSGAQETQY
d_call: -; v_call: TRBV4-1; j_call: TRBJ1-5; cdr3_aa: ASGGGQADNQPQH